This TCR beta chain was recovered during a study of blood T cell repertoires in COVID-19 (dated by TCRdb to 2020 to 2021). Regarding the study in general: Samples from collaborators originated in the United States, Italy and Spain and spanned both the acute and convalescent phases of COVID-19. Deeply sampled blood TCRbeta repertoires from subjects exposed to, actively infected with, or recovered from COVID-19 were included in the dataset. Sample metadata almost always included a de-identified subject ID, COVID-19 status, age in years and sex. A freely available public database, intended as a resource for researchers studying the immune response to SARS-CoV-2, is where the repertoires were released. Where available, HLA class I and class II types were taken from metadata supplied by the sample provider and were not determined by assay-based typing. The material from the prospective study consisted of cDNA or gDNA derived from T cells, B-cell-depleted T cells, or PBMCs. Samples were obtained from the ongoing ImmuneRACE study (first 160 participants) and from 950 to 1,500 subjects provided by 6 global collaborators. What the research found in general, with its limitations: The amount of clinical and demographic metadata varied by source and participant and was provided uncurated.

Each collaborating institution followed its own protocols to collect whole blood in K2EDTA tubes. For TCRbeta analysis, collaborators shipped samples as frozen whole blood, isolated PBMCs, or DNA extracted from either of those sample types. About this clone: Its antigen is still unknown. No much larger clone exists at a distance of one base, and base qualities are not known.

The CDR3 numbers 16 residues from cysteine through phenylalanine. The sequence is cut down to CDR3 DNA, 48 bases in frame from base 1. For CDR1 and CDR2, the germline V gene (reference sequence) lists LGHDT and YNNKEL. Trimming at the junction amounts to 4 bases on V and 0 bases on J, and the germline ends lie 13 bases apart. TCRbeta CDR3 regions were amplified from genomic DNA using the immunoSEQ Assay, a bias-controlled multiplex PCR. As for the authors' bioinformatics: Nucleated cell counts per sample were estimated from amplification of reference gene primers within the assay. Sequence reads were collapsed and filtered to measure the absolute abundance of every unique TCRbeta CDR3 rearrangement. Productive Simpson clonality was computed per sample as the square root of Simpson's diversity index over productive rearrangements. Sourced from immuneACCESS, this table was stored by TCRdb with only in-frame sequences that have V and J called. A share of the clones is absent; for the studies checked, an unresolved V gene accounts for under half, and the remainder has no known explanation. V, J and clone size reflect that table, while D and trimming were determined from the DNA. The table for this sample lists approximately 210,000 clones; roughly 91% of them were counted only once. The ten most abundant clones make up approximately 4.5% of the sample.

The rearranged chain carries TRBV3-1 (or the pseudogene TRBV3-2) and TRBJ1-3; the D gene cannot be named for sure. This sequence originates from a human donor in a cohort sampled during active COVID-19. The sample comprised peripheral blood. The CDR3 protein: CASSPGRVSSGNTIYF. The nucleotides are TGTGCCAGCAGCCCCGGTCGGGTTAGCTCTGGAAACACCATATATTTT.